Sequencing of this T cell receptor beta chain was carried out in a study of human T cells and chemical hapten exposure. Study-level background: Patch tests of 0.01% DPC on the upper back were read at 6 days.

Points from the study as a whole: Expanded TCRs were compared with controls, and the expanded TCRs formed significantly more large CDR3 similarity clusters.

This clonotype has at least ten counts. Its antigen is unidentified. The study's library attached unique molecular identifiers to single cDNA molecules. TCRdb reanalysed the RACE reads using MiXCR and keeps one entry per CDR3 protein. The repertoire consists of approximately 400,000 distinct CDR3 sequences, with more than 4.5% occurring once and the leading ten covering just over 2.5%. V was cut by 3 bases and J by 5 bases, with 11 bases left in between. Germline V lookup: CDR1 SQVTM, CDR2 ANQGSEA. The CDR3 is 13 residues long. Time point here: pre-sensitization, week 0. Indicated treatment: therapeutic diphenylcyclopropenone sensitization with weekly scalp DPC.

The chain links TRBV29-1 to TRBJ2-1, with D uncertain. This TCR was recovered from a woman aged 45-65 years with alopecia areata. Some clones in this sample may be carry-over from other donors' samples. The starting material was whole blood, obtained in connection with sensitization to the hapten diphenylcyclopropenone (DPC). CDR3 bases: TGCAGCGTTGACTCCGGACGAGACAATGAGCAGTTCTTC. Translation gives CSVDSGRDNEQFF.